This is a list of T cell receptor beta chains from one sample in a study of T cells in Graves' hyperthyroidism and ophthalmopathy. TCRdb reprocessed the multiplex PCR reads with MiXCR, giving one entry per CDR3 protein. In the table there are around 520,000 distinct CDR3 sequences, about 14% of which are singletons. The source material was blood. These receptors originate from a woman between 40 and 50 years old with Graves' hyperthyroidism. CDR3s include the opening cysteine and the closing phenylalanine or tryptophan. Each record gives: D gene, V gene, J gene, clone size, CDR3 protein, CDR3 DNA. A D gene is named only where the DNA matches it firmly. Rows give clone size only sometimes, using once, few, many, or a class for an expanded clone.

D gene: TRBD2; V gene: TRBV7-9; J gene: TRBJ2-2; clone size: -; CDR3 protein: CASLQRREYTGELFF; CDR3 DNA: TGTGCCAGCCTCCAGAGGCGGGAGTACACCGGGGAGCTGTTTTTT
D gene: -; V gene: TRBV10-1; J gene: TRBJ2-1; clone size: many; CDR3 protein: CASSDISYYNEQFF; CDR3 DNA: TGCGCCAGCAGTGATATTAGTTACTACAATGAGCAGTTCTTC
D gene: -; V gene: TRBV7-2; J gene: TRBJ2-1; clone size: many; CDR3 protein: CASSLSDGSYNEQFF; CDR3 DNA: TGTGCCAGCAGCTTATCGGACGGCTCCTACAATGAGCAGTTCTTC
D gene: -; V gene: TRBV6-1; J gene: TRBJ2-6; clone size: many; CDR3 protein: CASSPPTVGANVLTF; CDR3 DNA: TGTGCCAGCAGTCCTCCGACTGTCGGGGCCAACGTCCTGACTTTC
D gene: -; V gene: TRBV19; J gene: TRBJ2-1; clone size: -; CDR3 protein: CASSIGPANNEQFF; CDR3 DNA: TGTGCCAGTAGTATAGGTCCAGCAAACAATGAGCAGTTCTTC
D gene: -; V gene: TRBV4-2; J gene: TRBJ1-1; clone size: few; CDR3 protein: CASSHKPGHSIYMNTEAFF; CDR3 DNA: TGTGCCAGCAGCCATAAACCCGGACACTCGATATACATGAACACTGAAGCTTTCTTT
D gene: TRBD1; V gene: TRBV27; J gene: TRBJ1-2; clone size: many; CDR3 protein: CASSLAAATGGSYGYTF; CDR3 DNA: TGTGCCAGCAGCCTGGCCGCCGCGACAGGGGGAAGCTATGGCTACACCTTC
D gene: -; V gene: TRBV15; J gene: TRBJ1-1; clone size: many; CDR3 protein: CEARGNTEAFF; CDR3 DNA: TGTGAGGCCAGGGGGAACACTGAAGCTTTCTTT
D gene: TRBD1; V gene: TRBV18; J gene: TRBJ2-1; clone size: many; CDR3 protein: CASSLLTGSDEQFF; CDR3 DNA: TGTGCCAGCTCACTCCTGACAGGGTCGGATGAGCAGTTCTTC
D gene: TRBD2; V gene: TRBV9; J gene: TRBJ2-1; clone size: -; CDR3 protein: CASSVDSGGPNEQFF; CDR3 DNA: TGTGCCAGCAGCGTAGACTCGGGAGGGCCCAATGAGCAGTTCTTC
D gene: -; V gene: TRBV2; J gene: TRBJ2-1; clone size: many; CDR3 protein: CASSPLSSYNEQFF; CDR3 DNA: TGTGCCAGCAGTCCACTAAGCTCCTACAATGAGCAGTTCTTC
D gene: -; V gene: TRBV5-4; J gene: TRBJ2-7; clone size: few; CDR3 protein: CASSLERVSSYEQYF; CDR3 DNA: TGTGCCAGCAGCTTGGAGCGGGTTAGCTCCTACGAGCAGTACTTC
D gene: -; V gene: TRBV3-1; J gene: TRBJ2-1; clone size: many; CDR3 protein: CASSQAPGVRNEQFF; CDR3 DNA: TGTGCCAGCAGCCAAGCGCCGGGAGTGCGTAATGAGCAGTTCTTC
D gene: -; V gene: TRBV27; J gene: TRBJ1-2; clone size: many; CDR3 protein: CASSSGGTHLNYGYTF; CDR3 DNA: TGTGCCAGCAGCTCCGGGGGGACGCACCTTAACTATGGCTACACCTTC
D gene: -; V gene: TRBV2; J gene: TRBJ1-5; clone size: many; CDR3 protein: CASSEGIGGSSNQPQHF; CDR3 DNA: TGTGCCAGCAGTGAAGGGATCGGGGGGTCTAGCAATCAGCCCCAGCATTTT
D gene: -; V gene: TRBV15; J gene: TRBJ2-7; clone size: many; CDR3 protein: CATSRLDREGTLYEQYF; CDR3 DNA: TGTGCCACCAGCAGACTAGACAGGGAGGGGACCCTTTACGAGCAGTACTTC
D gene: TRBD1; V gene: TRBV20-1; J gene: TRBJ1-5; clone size: -; CDR3 protein: CSATNRGAYSNQPQHF; CDR3 DNA: TGCAGTGCTACTAACAGGGGGGCTTATAGCAATCAGCCCCAGCATTTT
D gene: TRBD2; V gene: TRBV5-1; J gene: TRBJ2-7; clone size: few; CDR3 protein: CASSGGLADYEQYF; CDR3 DNA: TGCGCCAGCAGCGGAGGACTAGCGGACTACGAGCAGTACTTC
D gene: TRBD2; V gene: TRBV7-2; J gene: TRBJ2-1; clone size: many; CDR3 protein: CASSIHVGASGFNEQFF; CDR3 DNA: TGTGCCAGCAGCATCCATGTCGGAGCTAGCGGGTTCAATGAGCAGTTCTTC
D gene: TRBD2; V gene: TRBV7-9; J gene: TRBJ2-7; clone size: once; CDR3 protein: CASSLVAGTSGSNHEQYF; CDR3 DNA: TGTGCCAGCAGCTTAGTGGCCGGGACTAGCGGGAGTAACCACGAGCAGTACTTC
D gene: TRBD1; V gene: TRBV6-1; J gene: TRBJ1-2; clone size: -; CDR3 protein: CASSAGDSNYGYTF; CDR3 DNA: TGTGCCAGCAGTGCCGGGGACAGCAACTATGGCTACACCTTC
D gene: TRBD2; V gene: TRBV7-2; J gene: TRBJ2-3; clone size: once; CDR3 protein: CASSLKREAPGPYF; CDR3 DNA: TGTGCCAGCAGCTTAAAGCGGGAGGCACCCGGGCCCTATTTT
D gene: TRBD2; V gene: TRBV6-2/TRBV6-3; J gene: TRBJ2-3; clone size: few; CDR3 protein: CASRISGNADTQYF; CDR3 DNA: TGTGCCAGCAGGATTAGCGGGAACGCAGATACGCAGTATTTT
D gene: -; V gene: TRBV6-1; J gene: TRBJ2-5; clone size: -; CDR3 protein: CASTLSRDTRQETQYF; CDR3 DNA: TGTGCCAGCACTCTATCCCGGGACACAAGACAAGAGACCCAGTACTTC
D gene: TRBD2; V gene: TRBV19; J gene: TRBJ2-5; clone size: many; CDR3 protein: CASSGSGRAEETQYF; CDR3 DNA: TGTGCCAGTAGTGGCAGCGGGAGGGCGGAAGAGACCCAGTACTTC
D gene: TRBD2; V gene: TRBV15; J gene: TRBJ2-2; clone size: many; CDR3 protein: CATSLAGVRNTGELFF; CDR3 DNA: TGTGCCACCAGCCTAGCGGGAGTGAGGAACACCGGGGAGCTGTTTTTT
D gene: TRBD2; V gene: TRBV18; J gene: TRBJ2-1; clone size: many; CDR3 protein: CASSPLWEGDNEQFF; CDR3 DNA: TGTGCCAGCTCACCGTTGTGGGAGGGTGACAATGAGCAGTTCTTC
D gene: -; V gene: TRBV6-2/TRBV6-3; J gene: TRBJ2-5; clone size: few; CDR3 protein: CASSYNGETQYF; CDR3 DNA: TGTGCCAGCAGTTATAACGGAGAGACCCAGTACTTC
D gene: TRBD1; V gene: TRBV6-1; J gene: TRBJ1-2; clone size: few; CDR3 protein: CATLTGAHGYTF; CDR3 DNA: TGTGCCACATTAACAGGGGCCCACGGCTACACCTTC
D gene: -; V gene: TRBV7-9; J gene: TRBJ2-7; clone size: many; CDR3 protein: CASSLGGETQRGEQYF; CDR3 DNA: TGTGCCAGCAGCTTAGGGGGGGAAACTCAACGGGGCGAGCAGTACTTC
D gene: -; V gene: TRBV28; J gene: TRBJ2-7; clone size: -; CDR3 protein: CASSYGGRKYEQYF; CDR3 DNA: TGTGCCAGCAGTTACGGGGGGCGCAAATACGAGCAGTACTTC
D gene: -; V gene: TRBV20-1; J gene: TRBJ2-2; clone size: many; CDR3 protein: CSATARTLNTGELFF; CDR3 DNA: TGCAGTGCTACAGCTAGGACTCTTAACACCGGGGAGCTGTTTTTT
D gene: -; V gene: TRBV9; J gene: TRBJ2-1; clone size: few; CDR3 protein: CASSFGFSSYNEQFF; CDR3 DNA: TGTGCCAGCAGCTTCGGATTCAGCTCCTACAATGAGCAGTTCTTC
D gene: TRBD1; V gene: TRBV12-5; J gene: TRBJ2-1; clone size: many; CDR3 protein: CASGLVPGQGDLYNEQFF; CDR3 DNA: TGTGCTAGTGGTTTGGTCCCGGGACAGGGGGATCTCTACAATGAGCAGTTCTTC
D gene: -; V gene: TRBV6-1; J gene: TRBJ1-1; clone size: -; CDR3 protein: CASSEHPRAPEAFF; CDR3 DNA: TGTGCCAGCAGTGAACACCCTCGGGCCCCTGAAGCTTTCTTT
D gene: TRBD2; V gene: TRBV5-1; J gene: TRBJ2-5; clone size: many; CDR3 protein: CASSSFTSGQETQYF; CDR3 DNA: TGCGCCAGCAGCTCCTTCACTAGCGGCCAAGAGACCCAGTACTTC
D gene: -; V gene: TRBV7-2; J gene: TRBJ2-3; clone size: many; CDR3 protein: CASSAMGRTDTQYF; CDR3 DNA: TGTGCCAGCAGCGCCATGGGTAGGACAGATACGCAGTATTTT
D gene: -; V gene: TRBV6-1; J gene: TRBJ1-1; clone size: many; CDR3 protein: CASSTAGWTEAFF; CDR3 DNA: TGTGCCAGCAGTACGGCGGGGTGGACTGAAGCTTTCTTT
D gene: TRBD1; V gene: TRBV10-2; J gene: TRBJ1-2; clone size: once; CDR3 protein: CASSDVGTGGLGYTF; CDR3 DNA: TGCGCCAGCAGTGACGTTGGGACAGGGGGTCTTGGCTACACCTTC
D gene: TRBD2; V gene: TRBV27; J gene: TRBJ2-2; clone size: -; CDR3 protein: CASSFLLSTSGSPGELFF; CDR3 DNA: TGTGCCAGCAGTTTCCTTCTCTCGACTAGCGGGAGTCCCGGGGAGCTGTTTTTT
D gene: TRBD2; V gene: TRBV6-1; J gene: TRBJ2-5; clone size: -; CDR3 protein: CASSKGTSGTGETQYF; CDR3 DNA: TGTGCCAGCAGTAAGGGGACTAGCGGGACTGGGGAGACCCAGTACTTC
D gene: TRBD2; V gene: TRBV5-8; J gene: TRBJ2-3; clone size: many; CDR3 protein: CASSHLLAGGLGTQYF; CDR3 DNA: TGTGCCAGCAGCCATCTCCTGGCGGGAGGGCTTGGTACGCAGTATTTT
D gene: -; V gene: TRBV6-6; J gene: TRBJ2-7; clone size: few; CDR3 protein: CASSYDIRDEQYF; CDR3 DNA: TGTGCCAGCAGTTACGACATAAGGGACGAGCAGTACTTC
D gene: TRBD2; V gene: TRBV7-3; J gene: TRBJ2-1; clone size: many; CDR3 protein: CASSPIAGGISEQFF; CDR3 DNA: TGTGCCAGCAGCCCCATAGCGGGAGGTATTTCTGAGCAGTTCTTC
D gene: TRBD1; V gene: TRBV5-5; J gene: TRBJ2-5; clone size: -; CDR3 protein: CASSFSTGSGRETQYF; CDR3 DNA: TGTGCCAGCAGCTTCTCGACAGGGTCGGGTCGGGAGACCCAGTACTTC
D gene: TRBD2; V gene: TRBV24-1; J gene: TRBJ2-3; clone size: many; CDR3 protein: CATSDRASGRLATQYF; CDR3 DNA: TGTGCCACCAGTGATAGGGCTAGCGGGAGGCTAGCTACGCAGTATTTT
D gene: -; V gene: TRBV20-1; J gene: TRBJ2-7; clone size: many; CDR3 protein: CSATLGGSSYEQYF; CDR3 DNA: TGCAGTGCTACCCTCGGGGGATCCTCCTACGAGCAGTACTTC
D gene: -; V gene: TRBV6-5; J gene: TRBJ1-6; clone size: -; CDR3 protein: CASSYSFSLNNSPLHF; CDR3 DNA: TGTGCCAGCAGTTACTCGTTCAGCCTCAATAATTCACCCCTCCACTTT
D gene: TRBD2; V gene: TRBV4-1; J gene: TRBJ2-7; clone size: -; CDR3 protein: CASSPDTGTSDYEQYF; CDR3 DNA: TGCGCCAGCAGCCCTGACACAGGGACTAGTGACTACGAGCAGTACTTC
D gene: -; V gene: TRBV28; J gene: TRBJ2-3; clone size: -; CDR3 protein: CASSSPSRSTDTQYF; CDR3 DNA: TGTGCCAGCAGTTCCCCTAGCCGAAGCACAGATACGCAGTATTTT
D gene: TRBD2; V gene: TRBV29-1; J gene: TRBJ2-1; clone size: -; CDR3 protein: CSVMVGTSVHEQFF; CDR3 DNA: TGCAGCGTCATGGTCGGGACTAGCGTTCATGAGCAGTTCTTC
D gene: -; V gene: TRBV19; J gene: TRBJ2-7; clone size: few; CDR3 protein: CASSIFLAVTTYEQYF; CDR3 DNA: TGTGCCAGTAGTATATTCTTAGCGGTGACCACCTACGAGCAGTACTTC
D gene: -; V gene: TRBV11-3; J gene: TRBJ2-1; clone size: many; CDR3 protein: CASSLGLDNEQFF; CDR3 DNA: TGTGCCAGCAGCTTAGGGTTGGACAATGAGCAGTTCTTC